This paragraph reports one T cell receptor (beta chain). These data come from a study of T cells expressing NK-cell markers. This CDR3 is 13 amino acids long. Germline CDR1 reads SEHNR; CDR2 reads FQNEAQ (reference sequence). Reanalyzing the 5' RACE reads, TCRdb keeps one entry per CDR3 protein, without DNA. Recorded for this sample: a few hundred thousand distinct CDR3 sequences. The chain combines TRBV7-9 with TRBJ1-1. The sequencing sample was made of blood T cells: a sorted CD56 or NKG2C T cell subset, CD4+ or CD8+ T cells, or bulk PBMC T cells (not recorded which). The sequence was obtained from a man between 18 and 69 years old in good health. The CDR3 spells CASSRGPNTEAFF. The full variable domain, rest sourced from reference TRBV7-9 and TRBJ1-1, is DTGVSQNPRHKITKRGQNVTFRCDPISEHNRLYWYRQTLGQGPEFLTYFQNEAQLEKSRLLSDRFSAERPKGSFSTLEIQRTEQGDSAMYLCASSRGPNTEAFFGQGTRLTVV.